This is a list of T cell receptor beta chains from one sample in a study of CD8 T cells in ankylosing spondylitis. TCRdb itself ran the 5' RACE reads through MiXCR, one entry per CDR3 protein. Here the sample spans under 850,000 distinct CDR3 sequences, 19% being singletons. Sequencing was performed on blood, either unsorted or a sorted T cell fraction (not recorded which). The receptors shown here come from a male donor with ankylosing spondylitis. Each CDR3 is given with its conserved first and last residue. The D gene is left open where the match is weak. The size field is filled for only some rows; it gives once, few, many or a size class.

clone size: few; V gene: TRBV5-1; J gene: TRBJ1-2; D gene: -; CDR3 DNA: TGCGCCAGCAGCTTGACGGGGCAGGGTGGCTACACCTTC; CDR3 protein: CASSLTGQGGYTF
clone size: few; V gene: TRBV7-9; J gene: TRBJ1-2; D gene: -; CDR3 DNA: TGTGCCAGCAGCTTAGCGGCAGGAGCTAACTATGGCTACACCTTC; CDR3 protein: CASSLAAGANYGYTF
clone size: few; V gene: TRBV20-1; J gene: TRBJ2-2; D gene: -; CDR3 DNA: TGCAGTGCTAGTTGGGCAGGAAACACCGGGGAGCTGTTTTTT; CDR3 protein: CSASWAGNTGELFF
clone size: few; V gene: TRBV1; J gene: TRBJ2-2; D gene: -; CDR3 DNA: TGCACCAGCAGCCAGGACGGGGAGCTGTTTTTT; CDR3 protein: CTSSQDGELFF
clone size: -; V gene: TRBV20-1; J gene: TRBJ1-5; D gene: TRBD1; CDR3 DNA: TGCAGTGCTAGGGGGGACAGCTATCAGCCCCAGCATTTT; CDR3 protein: CSARGDSYQPQHF
clone size: few; V gene: TRBV7-6; J gene: TRBJ2-7; D gene: TRBD1; CDR3 DNA: TGTGCCAGCAGCTCACGATCGACAGGGTCTTACGAGCAGTACTTC; CDR3 protein: CASSSRSTGSYEQYF
clone size: -; V gene: TRBV4-3; J gene: TRBJ2-7; D gene: -; CDR3 DNA: TGCGCCAGCAGCCAAGCCAGGCAGCCGTCCTACGAGCAGTACTTC; CDR3 protein: CASSQARQPSYEQYF
clone size: -; V gene: TRBV28; J gene: TRBJ2-7; D gene: -; CDR3 DNA: TGTGCCAGCAGTTCCTCCCCCCCCGATGTGGATGTCTGGGAGCAGTACTTC; CDR3 protein: CASSSSPPDVDVWEQYF
clone size: few; V gene: TRBV27; J gene: TRBJ2-1; D gene: -; CDR3 DNA: TGTGCCAGCAGTTTATCCCCCGCCGGGAGTTATGAGCAGTTCTTC; CDR3 protein: CASSLSPAGSYEQFF
clone size: few; V gene: TRBV19; J gene: TRBJ2-1; D gene: -; CDR3 DNA: TGTGCCAGTAGTATCTGGTACAATGAGCAGTTCTTC; CDR3 protein: CASSIWYNEQFF
clone size: -; V gene: TRBV20-1; J gene: TRBJ2-5; D gene: TRBD2; CDR3 DNA: TGCAGTGCTCCGCCGGGACTAGCTAAAGAGACCCAGTACTTC; CDR3 protein: CSAPPGLAKETQYF
clone size: few; V gene: TRBV27; J gene: TRBJ1-2; D gene: -; CDR3 DNA: TGTGCCAGCAGTTTGGCTGAGGGCAACTATGGCTACACCTTC; CDR3 protein: CASSLAEGNYGYTF
clone size: few; V gene: TRBV29-1; J gene: TRBJ1-1; D gene: TRBD1; CDR3 DNA: TGCAGCGTACTACAGGGGCCTGTGAACACTGAAGCTTTCTTT; CDR3 protein: CSVLQGPVNTEAFF
clone size: few; V gene: TRBV4-2; J gene: TRBJ2-7; D gene: -; CDR3 DNA: TGTGCCAGCAGCCAAGATCTTCAGGGCAAGGGTGGCTACGAGCAGTACTTC; CDR3 protein: CASSQDLQGKGGYEQYF
clone size: -; V gene: TRBV6-2/TRBV6-3; J gene: TRBJ1-2; D gene: -; CDR3 DNA: TGTGCCAGCAGTCGGTCGACGGCAGCTAACTATGGCTACACCTTC; CDR3 protein: CASSRSTAANYGYTF
clone size: few; V gene: TRBV7-9; J gene: TRBJ1-2; D gene: -; CDR3 DNA: TGTGCCAGCAGCGGGGTGGGGGACGCTAACTATGGCTACACCTTC; CDR3 protein: CASSGVGDANYGYTF
clone size: -; V gene: TRBV7-2; J gene: TRBJ1-4; D gene: -; CDR3 DNA: TGTGCCAGCAGCAAAGGACAGAAATCAACTAATGAAAAACTGTTTTTT; CDR3 protein: CASSKGQKSTNEKLFF
clone size: -; V gene: TRBV27; J gene: TRBJ1-4; D gene: TRBD1; CDR3 DNA: TGTGCCAGCAGTTTCACATCGACAGGGTTTGATGAAAAACTGTTTTTT; CDR3 protein: CASSFTSTGFDEKLFF
clone size: many; V gene: TRBV29-1; J gene: TRBJ1-5; D gene: -; CDR3 DNA: TGCAGCGTTGAAGAGGGAAGGAATCAGCCCCAGCATTTT; CDR3 protein: CSVEEGRNQPQHF
clone size: -; V gene: TRBV7-9; J gene: TRBJ1-6; D gene: -; CDR3 DNA: TGTGCCAGCAGCAAACAAACGACGAGGGGGAGTTCACCCCTCCACTTT; CDR3 protein: CASSKQTTRGSSPLHF
clone size: many; V gene: TRBV7-3; J gene: TRBJ2-1; D gene: TRBD2; CDR3 DNA: TGTGCCAGCAGCCCTACTAGCGGGCCCTACAATGAGCAGTTCTTC; CDR3 protein: CASSPTSGPYNEQFF
clone size: -; V gene: TRBV4-2; J gene: TRBJ2-1; D gene: -; CDR3 DNA: TGTGCCAGCAGCCAGAATCAACCCGGGACCACGCCGAATGAGCAGTTCTTC; CDR3 protein: CASSQNQPGTTPNEQFF
clone size: few; V gene: TRBV12-3/TRBV12-4; J gene: TRBJ2-1; D gene: -; CDR3 DNA: TGTGCCAGCAGTCATAACCACAATGAGCAGTTCTTC; CDR3 protein: CASSHNHNEQFF
clone size: few; V gene: TRBV12-3/TRBV12-4; J gene: TRBJ1-2; D gene: -; CDR3 DNA: TGTGCCAGCAGTTTCCACGCGGGGACCTATGGCTACACCTTC; CDR3 protein: CASSFHAGTYGYTF
clone size: few; V gene: TRBV15; J gene: TRBJ2-3; D gene: TRBD2; CDR3 DNA: TGTGCCACCAGCAGAGATCTGACTAGCGGGCGACGCACAGATACGCAGTATTTT; CDR3 protein: CATSRDLTSGRRTDTQYF
clone size: few; V gene: TRBV29-1; J gene: TRBJ2-2; D gene: TRBD1; CDR3 DNA: TGCAGCGTTGGGGGACAGGGGACCGGGGAGCTGTTTTTT; CDR3 protein: CSVGGQGTGELFF
clone size: -; V gene: TRBV20-1; J gene: TRBJ1-1; D gene: -; CDR3 DNA: TGCAGTGCTTCAGGGAGGGGTTGGGACACTGAAGCTTTCTTT; CDR3 protein: CSASGRGWDTEAFF
clone size: -; V gene: TRBV2; J gene: TRBJ2-1; D gene: -; CDR3 DNA: TGTGCCAGCAGTTACTGGACAGAGGGCAATGAGCAGTTCTTC; CDR3 protein: CASSYWTEGNEQFF
clone size: -; V gene: TRBV20-1; J gene: TRBJ1-1; D gene: -; CDR3 DNA: TGCAGTGCTAGAGATGGGGTAACTGAAGCTTTCTTT; CDR3 protein: CSARDGVTEAFF
clone size: few; V gene: TRBV20-1; J gene: TRBJ2-1; D gene: -; CDR3 DNA: TGCAGTGCATCACCTCGGGTCGGTTACAATGAGCAGTTCTTC; CDR3 protein: CSASPRVGYNEQFF
clone size: -; V gene: TRBV3-1; J gene: TRBJ1-2; D gene: -; CDR3 DNA: TGTGCCAGCAGCCTCGGGACTCCCTATGGCTACACCTTC; CDR3 protein: CASSLGTPYGYTF
clone size: -; V gene: TRBV15; J gene: TRBJ1-1; D gene: TRBD1; CDR3 DNA: TGTGCCACCAGCAGAGACAGGGGGGTACGCACTGAAGCTTTCTTT; CDR3 protein: CATSRDRGVRTEAFF
clone size: few; V gene: TRBV24-1; J gene: TRBJ1-6; D gene: -; CDR3 DNA: TGTGCCACCAGTGATTTGGTTACAGGGTGGTGTCCGGCGCGGTCACCCCTCCACTTT; CDR3 protein: CATSDLVTGWCPARSPLHF
clone size: -; V gene: TRBV5-1; J gene: TRBJ2-7; D gene: TRBD1; CDR3 DNA: TGCGCCAGCAGCAAAATAAAAACGGACAGGGGGAGTTACGAGCAGTACTTC; CDR3 protein: CASSKIKTDRGSYEQYF
clone size: -; V gene: TRBV6-1; J gene: TRBJ2-7; D gene: TRBD1; CDR3 DNA: TGTGCCAGCAGTGGGACAGGGGATAACGAGCAGTACTTC; CDR3 protein: CASSGTGDNEQYF
clone size: few; V gene: TRBV15; J gene: TRBJ2-3; D gene: TRBD2; CDR3 DNA: TGTGCCACCAGCCCTCTAGGGCTAGCGGGAGTCACAGATACGCAGTATTTT; CDR3 protein: CATSPLGLAGVTDTQYF
clone size: few; V gene: TRBV20-1; J gene: TRBJ2-3; D gene: TRBD2; CDR3 DNA: TGCAGTGCGCCCCTAGCGGGGGGGCCAGGGACAGATACGCAGTATTTT; CDR3 protein: CSAPLAGGPGTDTQYF
clone size: -; V gene: TRBV20-1; J gene: TRBJ1-2; D gene: -; CDR3 DNA: TGCAGTGCTGGGGCAGGGGAAATCGGCTATGGCTACACCTTC; CDR3 protein: CSAGAGEIGYGYTF
clone size: -; V gene: TRBV29-1; J gene: TRBJ2-5; D gene: -; CDR3 DNA: TGCAGCGTTGCGAGGGGATTGGGGGAGACCCAGTACTTC; CDR3 protein: CSVARGLGETQYF
clone size: -; V gene: TRBV12-5; J gene: TRBJ2-5; D gene: TRBD2; CDR3 DNA: TGTGCTAGTGCCGGGGGGACGGAAGAGACCCAGTACTTC; CDR3 protein: CASAGGTEETQYF
clone size: -; V gene: TRBV5-1; J gene: TRBJ2-5; D gene: -; CDR3 DNA: TGCGCCAGCAGCTTGTGGCTAGGTCCGACCGCCGAGGAGACCCAGTACTTC; CDR3 protein: CASSLWLGPTAEETQYF
clone size: few; V gene: TRBV20-1; J gene: TRBJ2-1; D gene: TRBD2; CDR3 DNA: TGCAGTCCTATAGCGGGAGAGGTGGACAATGAGCAGTTCTTC; CDR3 protein: CSPIAGEVDNEQFF
clone size: -; V gene: TRBV28; J gene: TRBJ1-1; D gene: -; CDR3 DNA: TGTGCCAGCAGAGTGAGGGGGACAAGCACTGAAGCTTTCTTT; CDR3 protein: CASRVRGTSTEAFF
clone size: few; V gene: TRBV5-1; J gene: TRBJ1-5; D gene: -; CDR3 DNA: TGCGCCAGCAGTAGATGGGTAAATCAGCCCCAGCATTTT; CDR3 protein: CASSRWVNQPQHF
clone size: few; V gene: TRBV20-1; J gene: TRBJ1-5; D gene: -; CDR3 DNA: TGCAGTGCTAGACGGGAGGCTCCGTACAGCAATCAGCCCCAGCATTTT; CDR3 protein: CSARREAPYSNQPQHF
clone size: -; V gene: TRBV20-1; J gene: TRBJ1-5; D gene: -; CDR3 DNA: TGCAGTGCTACCGCCGGACAGATTTATAGCAATCAGCCCCAGCATTTT; CDR3 protein: CSATAGQIYSNQPQHF